This record covers a single T cell receptor (beta chain). These data belong to a study of blood T cell repertoires in COVID-19. About the study: Sites in the United States, Italy and Spain provided acute and convalescent COVID-19 samples.

Losses at the gene ends were 5 bases for V and 0 bases for J; bases not matched to a gene: 7. The CDR3 totals 15 residues. Germline CDR1 is SGHKS and CDR2 is YYEKEE (reference sequence). Study processing details: The authors estimated nucleated cell counts from reference gene primer amplification. This table comes from immunoSEQ multiplex PCR, and its TCRdb copy is limited to in-frame clones, with some not included. V and J calls and clone size are copied from that table; D and trimming were computed from the DNA. Of around 74,000 clones listed, approximately 90% are singletons. Sequenced input: peripheral blood. The V call is TRBV5-5, the J call TRBJ2-7, with 8 positions matching TRBD1. The sequence was collected from a man aged 50-59 years with active COVID-19. The CDR3 reads CASSSAGTGSYEQYF. The CDR3 coding sequence is TGTGCCAGCAGTTCAGCCGGGACAGGCTCCTACGAGCAGTACTTC.